These 30 T cell receptor beta chains share one sample of origin, sequenced in a study of CD4 T cells in relation to SARS-CoV-2 and coronaviruses. Here immunoSEQ multiplex PCR was the method, and the copy in TCRdb shows in-frame clones only, minus some. Of about 18,000 clones listed, 74% were seen once; the top ten hold about 29%. The unexposed donors gave CD4+ T cells in about 2011-2018, prior to COVID-19. After about 10 days of culture, CD4+ T cells were isolated. The antigens for these receptors are not known. The source material was CD4+ T cells from PBMCs, cultured in vitro. The receptors originated from a human donor in good health.

In its sample, this clone was seen a few times. The rearrangement links TRBV6-1 to TRBJ2-6; D remains ambiguous. From germline, CDR1 is MNHNS and CDR2 SASEGT. V dropped 3 bases and J dropped 0 bases, with 6 bases sitting between them. CDR3 length: 15 amino acids. CDR3: CASSDSPSGANVLTF. CDR3 in DNA: TGTGCCAGCAGTGATAGCCCCTCTGGGGCCAACGTCCTGACTTTC.

The rearrangement links TRBV9 to TRBJ1-3; D not resolved. Germline V gene data show CDR1 as SGDLS and CDR2 as YYNGEE. This CDR3 region has 15 residues. Trimming stripped 0 bases from V and 4 bases from J, with 11 bases between. CDR3: CASSVALATGNTIYF. CDR3 sequence (DNA): TGTGCCAGCAGCGTAGCTCTGGCAACAGGAAACACCATATATTTT.

CDR3 sequence (DNA): TGTGCCAGCAGTGAACTACCCGACTACAATGAGCAGTTCTTC. Protein: CASSELPDYNEQFF. The chain recombines TRBV2 with TRBJ2-1; no firm D call. The germline CDR1 and CDR2 sequences are SNHLY and FYNNEI. V was cut by 2 bases and J by 3 bases, with 8 bases left in between. There are 14 residues in the CDR3.

This chain uses TRBV5-1 with TRBJ1-2; a possible D gene is TRBD1 (5 bases). Germline assignment: CDR1 SGHRS and CDR2 YFSETQ. This CDR3 is 13 amino acids long. V gave up 4 bases and J gave up 4 bases, with 11 bases separating them. The chain's CDR3 is CASSTETAYGYTF. DNA for the CDR3: TGCGCCAGCAGCACGGAGACAGCCTATGGCTACACCTTC.

This clone appeared once. V usage is TRBV9 and J usage is TRBJ2-3; no definite D call. Trimming stripped 0 bases from V and 4 bases from J, with 15 bases between. Germline assignment: CDR1 SGDLS and CDR2 YYNGEE. The length of the CDR3 is 16 residues. The CDR3 coding sequence is TGTGCCAGCAGCGTAGGAGCTCCCCCGGTATCAGATACGCAGTATTTT. As protein: CASSVGAPPVSDTQYF.

The chain uses TRBV11-1 and TRBJ2-1, with no clear D. This CDR3 is 16 amino acids long. CDR1 and CDR2 from the germline V gene are SGHAT and FQDESV (reference sequence). The V and J ends lost 5 bases and 0 bases respectively, with 14 bases between them. As DNA, the CDR3 is TGTGCCAGCAGCCGCGGACCGACGAGCTCCTACAATGAGCAGTTCTTC. It specifies CASSRGPTSSYNEQFF.

This sequence joins TRBV24-1 and TRBJ2-1, with TRBD1 as a possible D gene (6 bases). There are 16 residues in the CDR3. Germline V gene data show CDR1 as KGHDR and CDR2 as SFDVKD. With 3 bases removed from V and 4 bases from J, the gap between germline ends came to 15 bases. This CDR3 reads CATSDDHRESYNEQFF. The CDR3 DNA sequence: TGTGCCACCAGTGATGACCACAGGGAGTCATACAATGAGCAGTTCTTC.

Only a few counts were recorded for this clone. The genes are TRBV5-6 and TRBJ2-7; 7 bases line up with TRBD1. The CDR3 is made up of 15 amino acids. Losses at the gene ends were 2 bases for V and 0 bases for J; bases not matched to a gene: 5. Germline values: CDR1 SGHDT, CDR2 YYEEEE. Here the CDR3 reads CASSFQGVSSYEQYF. In nucleotides, the CDR3 is TGTGCCAGCAGCTTTCAGGGGGTCAGCTCCTACGAGCAGTACTTC.

The sample holds a few counts of this clone. The CDR3 here is CASSYSLRGVATEAFF. For the CDR3, the DNA is TGTGCCAGCAGTTACTCACTTAGGGGTGTGGCCACTGAAGCTTTCTTT. The chain combines TRBV6-2 or TRBV6-3 with TRBJ1-1; TRBD1 might be the D (5 bases). There are 16 residues in the CDR3. V lost 0 bases to trimming and J lost 4 bases, with 15 bases between them. Per the germline V gene, CDR1 is MNHEY and CDR2 is SVGEGT.

V gene TRBV11-2 combines with J gene TRBJ1-3, with no clear D. With 4 bases removed from V and 0 bases from J, the gap between germline ends came to 13 bases. In germline, CDR1 is SGHAT, CDR2 FQNNGV. The CDR3 length is 16 residues. The CDR3 loop reads CASSYIRQDSGNTIYF. CDR3 nucleotides: TGTGCCAGCAGCTATATACGGCAAGACTCTGGAAACACCATATATTTT.

This clone was seen a single time. V and J are TRBV10-3 and TRBJ2-1; TRBD2 matches at 9 bases. Germline trimming cut 2 bases from V and 9 bases from J; bases unmatched to any gene: 8. Germline lookup yields CDR1 ENHRY and CDR2 SYGVKD. The CDR3 extends over 15 amino acids. The CDR3 bases are TGTGCCATCAGTGAGCTCCGGACTAGCGCGGTTGAGCAGTTCTTC. It codes for CAISELRTSAVEQFF.

This clone has only one observation. Sequence at one end of the junction differs from germline and may be a read error. This chain uses TRBV3-1 (or the pseudogene TRBV3-2) with TRBJ2-5; D is perhaps TRBD1 or TRBD2 (6 bases each). CDR3 length equals 14 residues. Germline assignment: CDR1 LGHDT and CDR2 YNNKEL (reference sequence). This CDR3 is CASNQHGGLGTQYF. The CDR3 DNA is TGTGCCAGCAACCAACATGGGGGGCTTGGGACCCAGTACTTC.

DNA for the CDR3: TGTGCCAGCTCACCACCAAATCAAATACTAGCGGGCTACAATGAGCAGTTCTTC. Its protein product is CASSPPNQILAGYNEQFF. The genes are TRBV18 and TRBJ2-1, with 9 positions matching TRBD2. Trimming removed 0 bases from V and 3 bases from J; junction bases left unmatched: 9. CDR3 length: 18 amino acids. Germline CDR1 KGHSH, CDR2 LQKENI.

The CDR3 region has the DNA TGCGCCAGCAGCCAAAAGGACAGGGGATGGCGGAATTCACCCCTCCACTTT. This codes for CASSQKDRGWRNSPLHF. The V and J genes are TRBV4-1 and TRBJ1-6; 9 bases match TRBD1. CDR3 length: 17 residues. Germline assignment: CDR1 MGHRA and CDR2 YSYEKL. V trimming: 2 bases; J trimming: 7 bases; junction bases outside the gene matches: 9.

The V call is TRBV11-2, the J call TRBJ2-2; tentatively, D is TRBD2 (5 bases). CDR1 and CDR2 from the germline V gene are SGHAT and FQNNGV. The CDR3 totals 14 residues. Trimming cost V 5 bases and J 6 bases, with 13 bases left between them. CDR3 sequence: CASSPLLVPGELFF. CDR3 DNA: TGTGCCAGCAGCCCCTTACTAGTCCCCGGGGAGCTGTTTTTT.

The gene calls are TRBV6-5 and TRBJ2-7, with D perhaps TRBD1 (6 bases). Germline CDR1 MNHEY, CDR2 SVGAGI. There are 14 residues in the CDR3. V was cut by 0 bases and J by 7 bases, with 13 bases left in between. CDR3 sequence: CASSYSATGLEQYF. CDR3 sequence (DNA): TGTGCCAGCAGTTACTCCGCAACAGGGCTAGAGCAGTACTTC.

V is TRBV14 and J is TRBJ2-1, with TRBD2 as a possible D gene (5 bases). CDR1 and CDR2 (germline): SGHDN, FVKESK. Trimming left V 1 base short and J 9 bases short, with 13 bases between. This CDR3 contains 14 residues. The CDR3 sequence: CASSQVGVGGEQFF. The CDR3 DNA reads as TGTGCCAGCAGCCAAGTCGGGGTGGGTGGTGAGCAGTTCTTC.

In this sample, this clone turned up once. The chain couples TRBV3-1 (or the pseudogene TRBV3-2) to TRBJ2-1; TRBD1 is a possible D gene (6 bases). V was cut by 8 bases and J by 5 bases, with 16 bases left in between. The germline V gene has CDR1 LGHDT and CDR2 YNNKEL (reference sequence). The CDR3 sequence is 14 residues long. CDR3 bases: TGTGCCAGCTCACAGGGCCTTCAAAACAATGAGCAGTTCTTC. It codes for CASSQGLQNNEQFF.

The chain recombines TRBV5-1 with TRBJ2-1; 9 bases align to TRBD1. The ends lost 3 bases at V and 7 bases at J; junction bases unmatched: 11. Germline V gene data show CDR1 as SGHRS and CDR2 as YFSETQ. The CDR3 totals 16 residues. CDR3 sequence (DNA): TGCGCCAGCAGCTCAACCTCGGGACAGGGTGGGAATGAGCAGTTCTTC. Its protein product is CASSSTSGQGGNEQFF.

This clone was seen a handful of times. The chain combines TRBV11-3 with TRBJ2-2; possibly TRBD1 or TRBD2 for D (6 bases each). This CDR3 has 14 residues. In germline, CDR1 is SGHNT, CDR2 YENEEA. Trimming took off 6 bases at V and 0 bases at J, with 8 bases between the two ends. For the CDR3, the DNA is TGTGCCAGCAGTCGGGGGCCGAACACCGGGGAGCTGTTTTTT. Translation: CASSRGPNTGELFF. The variable domain in full, with the rest retrieved from reference TRBV11-3 and TRBJ2-2, is EAGVVQSPRYKIIEKKQPVAFWCNPISGHNTLYWYLQNLGQGPELLIRYENEEAVDDSQLPKDRFSAERLKGVDSTLKIQPAELGDSAVYLCASSRGPNTGELFFGEGSRLTVL.

The J gene is TRBJ1-2, the V gene TRBV3-1 (or the pseudogene TRBV3-2); no clear D. The CDR3 is made up of 15 amino acids. V gave up 0 bases and J gave up 4 bases, with 12 bases separating them. CDR1 and CDR2 (germline): LGHDT, YNNKEL (reference sequence). The DNA of the CDR3 is TGTGCCAGCAGCCAAGATACGGGTCCCACCTATGGCTACACCTTC. Protein product: CASSQDTGPTYGYTF.

The V call is TRBV7-9, the J call TRBJ2-1; D unclear. V lost 5 bases to trimming and J lost 8 bases, with 10 bases between them. CDR3 length: 12 amino acids. Germline CDR1 and CDR2: SEHNR and FQNEAQ (reference sequence). The CDR3 DNA reads as TGTGCCAGCAGCCCCACGGGCGATGAGCAGTTCTTC. Amino acids: CASSPTGDEQFF.

The chain couples TRBV7-2 to TRBJ2-7; 7 bases align to TRBD2. The CDR3 covers 13 residues. V dropped 8 bases and J dropped 1; count of bases not matched to a gene: 5. Germline values: CDR1 SGHTA, CDR2 FQGNSA. CDR3 coding DNA: TGTGCCAGCTCACGGGGGGATTCCTACGAGCAGTACTTC. Amino acid sequence: CASSRGDSYEQYF.

The sample holds one count of this clone. This chain joins TRBV2 and TRBJ1-1; D ambiguous. This CDR3 spans 13 amino acids. CDR1 is SNHLY and CDR2 is FYNNEI in the germline V gene. Deletions cut 1 base from V and 0 bases from J, with 3 bases between. The CDR3 sequence: CASSEGVNTEAFF. CDR3 coding DNA: TGTGCCAGCAGTGAAGGGGTGAACACTGAAGCTTTCTTT.

J is TRBJ1-6 and V is TRBV9, with D tentatively TRBD1 (6 bases). Germline V gene sequence: CDR1 SGDLS, CDR2 YYNGEE. Trimming stripped 2 bases from V and 7 bases from J, with 16 bases between. The CDR3 consists of 16 residues. The CDR3 sequence is CASSVDRRVENSPLHF. The CDR3 region has the DNA TGTGCCAGCAGCGTCGACAGGAGGGTCGAAAATTCACCCCTCCACTTT.

The chain uses TRBV5-1 and TRBJ2-6, with D possibly being TRBD1 (6 bases). The V end lost 2 bases, the J end lost 2 bases, and 17 bases lay between the germline ends. Germline CDR1 is SGHRS and CDR2 is YFSETQ. The CDR3 is 18 residues long. The chain's CDR3 is CASSFQTVTGPGANVLTF. The CDR3 DNA follows: TGCGCCAGCAGCTTCCAAACTGTTACAGGGCCTGGGGCCAACGTCCTGACTTTC.

The chain couples TRBV18 to TRBJ2-1; either TRBD1 or TRBD2 may supply D (5 bases each). V lost 3 bases and J 0 bases, leaving 18 bases between the germline ends. Looked up from germline, CDR1 is KGHSH and CDR2 is LQKENI. This CDR3 is 18 amino acids long. CDR3 sequence reads: CASSPNIWGEGSYNEQFF. In nucleotides, the CDR3 is TGTGCCAGCTCACCCAACATTTGGGGCGAGGGCTCCTACAATGAGCAGTTCTTC.

The V gene is TRBV29-1, the J gene TRBJ1-1; D gene unclear. Trimming cost V 7 bases and J 0 bases, with 6 bases left between them. This CDR3 has 11 residues. Germline-derived CDR1 and CDR2 are SQVTM and ANQGSEA. CDR3 bases: TGCAGCGCTACCATGAACACTGAAGCTTTCTTT. Translated: CSATMNTEAFF. The entire variable domain, with the rest obtained from reference TRBV29-1 and TRBJ1-1, is as follows: SAVISQKPSRDICQRGTSLTIQCQVDSQVTMMFWYRQQPGQSLTLIATANQGSEATYESGFVIDKFPISRPNLTFSTLTVSNMSPEDSSIYLCSATMNTEAFFGQGTRLTVV.

V is TRBV13 and J is TRBJ2-6, with D perhaps matching TRBD1 (6 bases). This CDR3 is 19 amino acids long. V lost 5 bases, J lost 0 bases, and 20 bases lay in between. Germline-derived CDR1 and CDR2 are PRHDT and FYEKMQ (reference sequence). The CDR3 bases are TGTGCCAGCAGCCTTATCCGGGACACGGCCTTCTCTGGGGCCAACGTCCTGACTTTC. Translated: CASSLIRDTAFSGANVLTF.

V gene TRBV9 combines with J gene TRBJ2-1; TRBD2 matches at 8 bases. V lost 0 bases to trimming and J lost 0 bases; unmatched junction nucleotides: 5. Germline CDR1 reads SGDLS; CDR2 reads YYNGEE. The length of the CDR3 is 17 residues. Written as DNA, the CDR3 is TGTGCCAGCAGCGTAGAATCGGGAGGGAGCTCCTACAATGAGCAGTTCTTC. Its translation is CASSVESGGSSYNEQFF.